This TCR beta chain emerged from a study of human T cells and chemical hapten exposure. TCRdb analysed the RACE reads with MiXCR anew, one entry per CDR3 protein. The table has fewer than 100,000 distinct CDR3 sequences, 9.5% to 13% seen once; the top ten hold 1% to 1.2%. This sample's time point: patch test 3, about 24 weeks after DPC sensitization. Stated treatment: therapeutic diphenylcyclopropenone sensitization with weekly scalp DPC. Between the trimmed V and J ends, which lost 1 base and 0 bases, there was a span of 10 bases. Germline V lookup: CDR1 MNHNS, CDR2 SASEGT. This CDR3 spans 15 amino acids.

The rearrangement joins TRBV6-1 to TRBJ2-7; possible D gene TRBD1, 5 bases. The sample was whole blood, taken in connection with sensitization to the hapten diphenylcyclopropenone (DPC). The receptor's source is a woman aged 25 to 39 with alopecia areata. Some clones in this sample may be carry-over from other donors' samples. The CDR3 sequence is CASSEGQGSSYEQYV. CDR3 nucleotide sequence: TGTGCCAGCAGTGAAGGTCAGGGATCCTCCTACGAGCAGTACGTC.